These 18 T cell receptor beta chains were all obtained from the same sample, sequenced in a study of blood T cell repertoires in COVID-19. Here immunoSEQ multiplex PCR was the method, and the copy in TCRdb shows in-frame clones only, minus some. The table lists more than 95,000 clones, roughly 89% of them singletons, with roughly 17% in the top ten. Sequencing input: peripheral blood. Every receptor here comes from a woman of 80 years or more in a cohort sampled during active COVID-19.

V usage is TRBV6-5 and J usage is TRBJ1-2; 8 bases align to TRBD1. The V segment lost 7 bases and the J segment 14 bases; nucleotides outside the gene matches: 21. The CDR3 loop spans 15 amino acids. CDR1 MNHEY and CDR2 SVGAGI come from the germline V gene. CDR3 in amino acids: CASTLSLSGQASETF. CDR3 DNA: TGTGCCAGCACCCTTAGCCTATCGGGACAGGCCTCGGAGACCTTC.

This clone was detected a few times. The rearrangement links TRBV24-1 to TRBJ1-1, with a weak D call TRBD1 (6 bases). Germline lookup yields CDR1 KGHDR and CDR2 SFDVKD. V dropped 7 bases and J dropped 0 bases, with 29 bases sitting between them. There are 20 residues in the CDR3. The CDR3 bases are TGTGCCACCAGGAAGAACGCTCCCGGGGGGCCCCTGGGGGTGAACACTGAAGCTTTCTTT. It encodes CATRKNAPGGPLGVNTEAFF.

CDR3 nucleotide sequence: TGTGCCAGCAGCTTGGGGCAGGGTACTGACTATGGCTACACCTTC. Protein: CASSLGQGTDYGYTF. V gene TRBV5-5 combines with J gene TRBJ1-2; D perhaps matches TRBD1 (5 bases). Germline V gene lookup returns CDR1 SGHKS and CDR2 YYEKEE (reference sequence). Between the trimmed V and J ends, which lost 0 bases and 3 bases, there was a span of 12 bases. The CDR3 extends over 15 amino acids.

The genes are TRBV7-2 and TRBJ2-3; the D is unclear. Germline V gene sequence: CDR1 SGHTA, CDR2 FQGNSA. Trimming took off 4 bases at V and 7 bases at J, with 6 bases between the two ends. This CDR3 comprises 11 residues. The CDR3 reads CASSSSYTQYF. The CDR3 region has the DNA TGTGCCAGCAGCTCCTCCTATACGCAGTATTTT.

The rearrangement uses TRBV20-1 and TRBJ2-7, with 7 nucleotides matching TRBD1. Per the germline V gene, CDR1 is DFQATT and CDR2 is SNEGSKA (reference sequence). The CDR3 contains 11 residues. V lost 6 bases and J lost 2; bases outside the gene matches: 1. The CDR3 reads CSAGQAYEQYF. Written as DNA, the CDR3 is TGCAGTGCAGGACAGGCCTACGAGCAGTACTTC.

This chain joins TRBV11-2 and TRBJ2-3, with 9 bases fitting TRBD2. This CDR3 region has 14 residues. The V segment lost 3 bases and the J segment 4 bases; nucleotides outside the gene matches: 2. From germline, CDR1 is SGHAT and CDR2 FQNNGV. CDR3 bases: TGTGCCAGCAGCTTGGGGACTAGCTCAGATACGCAGTATTTT. It yields the protein CASSLGTSSDTQYF. The full variable domain, its missing parts supplied by reference TRBV11-2 and TRBJ2-3, is EAGVAQSPRYKIIEKRQSVAFWCNPISGHATLYWYQQILGQGPKLLIQFQNNGVVDDSQLPKDRFSAERLKGVDSTLKIQPAKLEDSAVYLCASSLGTSSDTQYFGPGTRLTVL.

The chain carries TRBV2 and TRBJ2-7; 7 nucleotides line up with TRBD1. The CDR3 runs to 14 residues. Germline CDR1 reads SNHLY; CDR2 reads FYNNEI. The V and J ends lost 7 bases and 6 bases, in that order; junction bases with no gene match: 12. CDR3 region: CASMATGVNGEQYF. For the CDR3, the DNA is TGTGCCAGCATGGCCACAGGGGTCAACGGCGAGCAGTACTTC.

The V and J genes are TRBV7-6 and TRBJ2-7; the D gene is possibly TRBD2 (6 bases). Germline CDR1 is SGHVS and CDR2 is FNYEAQ. The CDR3 loop spans 16 amino acids. V was shortened by 3 bases and J by 3 bases, with 18 bases between the two germline ends. The CDR3 sequence is CASSFGSGGINYEQYF. The CDR3 DNA is TGTGCCAGCAGCTTCGGGAGTGGGGGAATTAACTACGAGCAGTACTTC.

V is TRBV4-2 and J is TRBJ1-1; D uncertain. Germline V gene lookup returns CDR1 LGHNA and CDR2 YNFKEQ. The CDR3 contains 15 residues. The V gene lost 6 bases and the J gene lost 2 bases, with 16 bases spanning the gap. CDR3 residues: CASRKERRGNTEAFF. In DNA form, the CDR3 reads TGTGCCAGCAGGAAGGAGAGGCGAGGAAACACTGAAGCTTTCTTT.

In DNA form, the CDR3 reads TGTGCCAGCATCCGGGACAGGGCCTCCTACGAGCAGTACTTC. Its protein product is CASIRDRASYEQYF. The V call is TRBV28, the J call TRBJ2-7; 9 bases align to TRBD1. There are 14 residues in the CDR3. Germline assignment: CDR1 MDHEN and CDR2 SYDVKM. V shed 7 bases, J shed 0 bases, and the junction held 4 bases outside the gene matches.

J is TRBJ1-2 and V is TRBV12-5, with D maybe TRBD1 (5 bases). This CDR3 region has 14 residues. Germline V CDR1 and CDR2: LGHNT, FRNRAP. CDR3 region: CALSGRGGDYGYTF. DNA of the CDR3: TGTGCCTTGTCTGGGCGGGGAGGGGACTATGGCTACACCTTC.

This sequence joins TRBV30 and TRBJ1-1; D gene uncertain. The CDR3 runs 13 residues. The germline gives CDR1 GTSNPN, CDR2 SVGIG (reference sequence). V was shortened by 4 bases and J by 1 base, with 10 bases between the two germline ends. The CDR3, as DNA: TGTGCCTGGAAGAGGGCCAGGAACACTGAAGCTTTCTTT. Protein sequence: CAWKRARNTEAFF.

J is TRBJ1-5 and V is TRBV12-5, with D hard to call. Germline values: CDR1 LGHNT, CDR2 FRNRAP. The CDR3 is made up of 18 amino acids. V was pared by 0 bases and J by 8 bases, with 23 bases between. The CDR3 sequence is CASGLVIGGEGIVKPQHF. The CDR3 DNA reads TGTGCTAGTGGTTTGGTAATCGGCGGGGAGGGTATAGTAAAGCCCCAGCATTTT.

The chain uses TRBV25-1 and TRBJ2-7, with D perhaps matching TRBD1 (7 bases). The germline V gene has CDR1 MGHDK and CDR2 SYGVNS. This CDR3 comprises 15 residues. The V gene lost 3 bases and the J gene lost 1 base, with 13 bases spanning the gap. CDR3 amino acids: CASSDGGGVSYEQYF. The CDR3, as DNA: TGTGCCAGCAGTGACGGAGGGGGCGTTTCCTACGAGCAGTACTTC.

This clone has just one count. The chain has TRBV6-5 and TRBJ2-1; 8 positions match TRBD2. The ends lost 7 bases at V and 6 bases at J; junction bases unmatched: 5. CDR3 length: 13 residues. Germline lookup yields CDR1 MNHEY and CDR2 SVGAGI. The CDR3 sequence is CASNQLAANEQFF. Here the CDR3 DNA reads TGTGCCAGCAACCAACTAGCGGCCAATGAGCAGTTCTTC.

The chain carries TRBV2 and TRBJ1-4; no clear D. This CDR3 is built from 13 residues. Trimming removed 8 bases at V and 4 bases at J, with 11 bases between. The germline gives CDR1 SNHLY, CDR2 FYNNEI. CDR3 bases: TGTGCCAGCGCCGGGATTGATAATGAAAAACTGTTTTTT. Amino acids: CASAGIDNEKLFF.

The chain links TRBV6-4 to TRBJ2-3; 8 bases fit TRBD2. The CDR3 runs 15 residues. Germline trimming cut 6 bases from V and 6 bases from J; bases unmatched to any gene: 11. Germline V CDR1 and CDR2: MRHNA, SNTAGT. The CDR3, as DNA: TGTGCCAGCAGACCCTTAGCGGGAAGTGCGGATACGCAGTATTTT. It codes for CASRPLAGSADTQYF.

The chain couples TRBV7-4 to TRBJ2-7, with D possibly TRBD2 on 6 matching bases. The CDR3 is made up of 14 amino acids. The V gene lost 6 bases and the J gene lost 3 bases, with 15 bases spanning the gap. The germline V gene encodes CDR1 SGHVT and CDR2 SQSDAQ. The CDR3 DNA reads as TGTGCCAGCAGGTTGGGATGGGGGGACTACGAGCAGTACTTC. It yields the protein CASRLGWGDYEQYF. The full variable domain, with the rest looked up from reference TRBV7-4 and TRBJ2-7, is GAGVSQSPRYKVAKRGRDVALRCDSISGHVTLYWYRQTLGQGSEVLTYSQSDAQRDKSGRPSGRFSAERPERSVSTLKIQRTEQGDSAVYLCASRLGWGDYEQYFGPGTRLTVT.